One sample yielded the 31 T cell receptor beta chains listed below, sequenced in a study of T cell changes during pregnancy in multiple sclerosis. Produced via immunoSEQ multiplex PCR; TCRdb's table is partial and in-frame only. Of approximately 88,000 clones listed, over 90% are singletons. The sequencing used peripheral blood, collected in the second trimester of pregnancy. The receptors were sampled from a female donor with multiple sclerosis, enrolled in a pregnancy study.

This chain uses TRBV25-1 with TRBJ2-7, with no clear D. This CDR3 contains 13 residues. V lost 4 bases to trimming and J lost 5 bases, with 12 bases between them. Per germline, CDR1 MGHDK and CDR2 SYGVNS. This CDR3 reads CASSASTTDEQYF. The CDR3 coding sequence is TGTGCCAGCAGTGCCTCAACTACGGACGAGCAGTACTTC.

The table lists this clone with a few counts. The rearrangement links TRBV11-2 to TRBJ2-7, with TRBD1 identical over 9 bases. J lost 0 bases, V lost 3 bases, and 3 bases had no gene match. This CDR3 contains 15 residues. Germline values: CDR1 SGHAT, CDR2 FQNNGV. The CDR3 DNA sequence: TGTGCCAGCAGCTTCGGGACAGGGCCCTCCTACGAGCAGTACTTC. Residues: CASSFGTGPSYEQYF.

V and J are TRBV6-5 and TRBJ2-5, with 8 positions matching TRBD2. Germline V lookup: CDR1 MNHEY, CDR2 SVGAGI. CDR3 size: 13 residues. J lost 7 bases, V lost 5 bases, and 6 bases had no gene match. DNA for the CDR3: TGTGCCAGCAGTCAGCGGGAGTTTGGGACCCAGTACTTC. This encodes CASSQREFGTQYF.

This chain uses TRBV7-9 with TRBJ2-5; TRBD1 agrees at 9 bases. The length of the CDR3 is 14 residues. V shed 3 bases, J shed 6 bases, and the junction held 5 bases outside the gene matches. Germline values: CDR1 SEHNR, CDR2 FQNEAQ (reference sequence). The CDR3 reads CASSFGQGLKTQYF. The CDR3 DNA reads TGTGCCAGCAGCTTCGGACAGGGGTTAAAGACCCAGTACTTC.

The gene calls are TRBV27 and TRBJ1-5; maybe TRBD1 (5 bases). The ends were cut back, 1 base at V and 4 bases at J, with 8 bases in the middle. Looked up from germline, CDR1 is MNHEY and CDR2 is SMNVEV (reference sequence). The CDR3 contains 14 residues. CDR3 sequence: CASSLLGPNQPQHF. CDR3 bases: TGTGCCAGCAGTTTATTGGGGCCTAATCAGCCCCAGCATTTT.

V gene TRBV5-4 combines with J gene TRBJ2-7, with 9 bases lining up with TRBD1. This CDR3 comprises 16 residues. CDR1 is SGHNT, CDR2 YYREEE, per germline (reference sequence). Trimming removed 3 bases from V and 0 bases from J; junction bases left unmatched: 7. Written as DNA, the CDR3 is TGTGCCAGCAGCTCCGGGACAGGGTTCTCCTCCTACGAGCAGTACTTC. As protein: CASSSGTGFSSYEQYF.

This chain connects TRBV6-5 to TRBJ2-7; 10 bases agree with TRBD1. Losses at the gene ends were 6 bases for V and 4 bases for J; bases not matched to a gene: 6. The CDR3 has 14 residues. In germline, CDR1 is MNHEY, CDR2 SVGAGI. The CDR3 sequence: CASRSDRGPYEQYF. The CDR3 DNA is TGTGCCAGCAGGTCTGACAGGGGGCCGTACGAGCAGTACTTC.

J is TRBJ1-4 and V is TRBV29-1, with unresolved D. Germline CDR1 is SQVTM and CDR2 is ANQGSEA. Trimming took 7 bases from V and 1 from J, leaving 19 bases between them. There are 16 residues in the CDR3. CDR3 sequence reads: CSAAGVGGVTNEKLFF. The DNA for the CDR3 is TGCAGCGCCGCTGGAGTGGGCGGGGTAACTAATGAAAAACTGTTTTTT.

The genes are TRBV29-1 and TRBJ2-5; 7 bases map to TRBD1. Germline V gene data show CDR1 as SQVTM and CDR2 as ANQGSEA. This CDR3 region has 14 residues. J gave up 0 bases and V 1 base, and 2 bases lay outside the gene matches. The DNA of the CDR3 is TGCAGCGTTGAAGGGGGACAGTACCAAGAGACCCAGTACTTC. Its translation: CSVEGGQYQETQYF.

For this clone: This CDR3 is also generated by other DNA sequences in the sample. The chain links TRBV27 to TRBJ2-1, with TRBD2 as a possible D gene (5 bases). Germline lookup yields CDR1 MNHEY and CDR2 SMNVEV (reference sequence). The CDR3 runs to 13 residues. V was cut by 2 bases and J by 4 bases, with 6 bases left in between. The CDR3 loop is CASSLRGYNEQFF. DNA for the CDR3: TGTGCCAGCAGTTTAAGAGGGTACAATGAGCAGTTCTTC.

This clone was seen a single time. The chain employs TRBV9 and TRBJ1-1; D gene ambiguous. Between the trimmed V and J ends, which lost 3 bases and 7 bases, there was a span of 16 bases. The CDR3 has 14 amino acids. Germline V CDR1 and CDR2: SGDLS, YYNGEE. DNA of the CDR3: TGTGCCAGCAGCGAAGGCGTCAGCAACTATGAAGCTTTCTTT. It codes for CASSEGVSNYEAFF.

V and J are TRBV18 and TRBJ2-4; D ambiguous. Germline V gives CDR1 KGHSH, CDR2 LQKENI. This CDR3 spans 16 amino acids. Between the trimmed V and J ends, which lost 3 bases and 0 bases, there was a span of 12 bases. CDR3 bases: TGTGCCAGCTCACCGTGGTACCCTATAGCCAAAAACATTCAGTACTTC. It specifies CASSPWYPIAKNIQYF.

This clone was detected once. This chain links TRBV2 with TRBJ2-7; D is unclear. Germline-derived CDR1 and CDR2 are SNHLY and FYNNEI. The CDR3 is 13 amino acids. V was trimmed by 3 bases and J by 3 bases, leaving 9 bases between them. The CDR3 spells CASSDTPSYEQYF. As DNA, the CDR3 is TGTGCCAGCAGTGATACCCCCAGCTACGAGCAGTACTTC.

This chain joins TRBV25-1 and TRBJ1-2, with D tentatively TRBD1 (6 bases). V lost 4 bases and J 4 bases, leaving 10 bases between the germline ends. The CDR3 is 13 residues long. CDR1 is MGHDK and CDR2 is SYGVNS in the germline V gene. The CDR3 bases are TGTGCCAGCAGTGCTACAGGGATCTATGGCTACACCTTC. It codes for CASSATGIYGYTF.

V is TRBV11-2 and J is TRBJ2-1; 11 bases map to TRBD2. The CDR3 has 17 amino acids. V shed 7 bases and J 4 bases; nucleotides not matched to a gene: 12. Germline V gene lookup returns CDR1 SGHAT and CDR2 FQNNGV. CDR3 coding DNA: TGTGCCAGCATTTTCCCCCCCGGGACTAGCGGTTACAATGAGCAGTTCTTC. It specifies CASIFPPGTSGYNEQFF.

CDR3 nucleotide sequence: TGCGCCAGCAGCATCAGGGGGCAAGATACGCAGTATTTT. As protein: CASSIRGQDTQYF. The gene calls are TRBV4-1 and TRBJ2-3; 8 nucleotides match TRBD1. Germline trimming cut 5 bases from V and 5 bases from J; bases unmatched to any gene: 3. Germline lookup yields CDR1 MGHRA and CDR2 YSYEKL. The CDR3 sequence is 13 residues long.

The chain employs TRBV6-1 and TRBJ2-7, with D perhaps matching TRBD1 (5 bases). The germline gives CDR1 MNHNS, CDR2 SASEGT. CDR3 length: 15 amino acids. Trimming took 5 bases from V and 4 from J, leaving 18 bases between them. The CDR3 here is CASSFEVQGGYEQYF. The CDR3 DNA reads as TGTGCCAGCAGTTTTGAAGTGCAGGGCGGTTACGAGCAGTACTTC.

The V call is TRBV5-1, the J call TRBJ1-2; D is possibly TRBD1 (5 bases). CDR1 and CDR2 from the germline V gene are SGHRS and YFSETQ. The CDR3 spans 13 residues. The V end lost 4 bases, the J end lost 4 bases, and 11 bases lay between the germline ends. The CDR3 DNA reads TGCGCCAGCAGCCCGTCTGACAGCTATGGCTACACCTTC. Amino acid sequence: CASSPSDSYGYTF.

The V and J genes are TRBV30 and TRBJ2-5; 10 nucleotides align to TRBD1. Per the germline V gene, CDR1 is GTSNPN and CDR2 is SVGIG (reference sequence). The V segment lost 3 bases and the J segment 5 bases; nucleotides outside the gene matches: 3. The CDR3 has 13 amino acids. CDR3: CAWRTGGRETQYF. The CDR3 region has the DNA TGTGCCTGGAGGACAGGGGGCAGGGAGACCCAGTACTTC. The whole variable domain, filled in from reference TRBV30 and TRBJ2-5, reads SQTIHQWPATLVQPVGSPLSLECTVEGTSNPNLYWYRQAAGRGLQLLFYSVGIGQISSEVPQNLSASRPQDRQFILSSKKLLLSDSGFYLCAWRTGGRETQYFGPGTRLLVL.

V usage is TRBV5-1 and J usage is TRBJ2-1, with 7 bases aligning to TRBD2. V shed 0 bases, J shed 9 bases, and the junction held 3 bases outside the gene matches. CDR1 and CDR2 (germline): SGHRS, YFSETQ. This CDR3 contains 13 residues. CDR3 sequence reads: CASSLAASGEQFF. DNA for the CDR3: TGCGCCAGCAGCTTGGCCGCTAGCGGTGAGCAGTTCTTC.

This chain connects TRBV4-1 to TRBJ1-1; D gene ambiguous. Germline V gene sequence: CDR1 MGHRA, CDR2 YSYEKL. Trimming removed 0 bases from V and 8 bases from J, with 13 bases in between. The CDR3 is 14 amino acids. For the CDR3, the DNA is TGCGCCAGCAGCCAAGAACAACCCCCTGAAGAAGCTTTCTTT. This codes for CASSQEQPPEEAFF.

The chain is built from TRBV5-1 and TRBJ1-1; 7 bases are shared with TRBD1. V gave up 5 bases and J gave up 7 bases; unmatched junction bases: 8. The germline V gene has CDR1 SGHRS and CDR2 YFSETQ. CDR3 size: 13 residues. Written as DNA, the CDR3 is TGCGCCAGCAGTCAGTTGCGGGACAGTGAAGCTTTCTTT. As protein: CASSQLRDSEAFF.

The V and J genes are TRBV19 and TRBJ2-7; 7 bases line up with TRBD2. Germline V gene data show CDR1 as LNHDA and CDR2 as SQIVND (reference sequence). V was clipped by 3 bases and J by 5 bases; unmatched bases: 10. This CDR3 is built from 15 residues. The CDR3 region is CASSINRREHHEQYF. In DNA form, the CDR3 reads TGTGCCAGTAGTATTAACAGGCGGGAGCACCACGAGCAGTACTTC.

V usage is TRBV18 and J usage is TRBJ1-4; D is ambiguous. CDR3 length: 14 residues. V lost 1 base and J lost 5, with 8 bases in between. Germline values: CDR1 KGHSH, CDR2 LQKENI. The CDR3 DNA sequence: TGTGCCAGCTCACCACTATCGGGGAATGAAAAACTGTTTTTT. Protein: CASSPLSGNEKLFF.

The V gene is TRBV19, the J gene TRBJ2-2; 7 bases are a match to TRBD2. CDR1 LNHDA and CDR2 SQIVND come from the germline V gene (reference sequence). The CDR3 sequence is 14 residues long. Trimming cost V 10 bases and J 6 bases; bases outside gene matches: 11. Here the CDR3 reads CATRDPGGSGELFF. The CDR3 DNA sequence: TGTGCCACCCGGGACCCGGGGGGTTCCGGGGAGCTGTTTTTT.

The CDR3: CASSHYLKHGQGAFF. The CDR3 DNA is TGTGCCAGCAGCCACTACCTAAAACACGGCCAGGGAGCTTTCTTT. This rearrangement joins TRBV14 to TRBJ1-1, with a weak D call TRBD1 (5 bases). Germline CDR1 reads SGHDN; CDR2 reads FVKESK. V was shortened by 3 bases and J by 10 bases, with 21 bases between the two germline ends. CDR3 size: 15 residues.

The chain has TRBV6-1 and TRBJ2-7; D is unresolved. The V gene lost 8 bases and the J gene lost 4 bases, with 12 bases spanning the gap. The CDR3 covers 12 residues. From germline, CDR1 is MNHNS and CDR2 SASEGT. CDR3 region: CASSNSGYEQYF. CDR3 bases: TGTGCCAGCTCTAACTCGGGTTACGAGCAGTACTTC.

The V call is TRBV6-1, the J call TRBJ2-7; 7 bases are shared with TRBD2. This CDR3 region has 15 residues. CDR1 is MNHNS, CDR2 SASEGT, per germline. The V gene end was trimmed by 6 bases and the J gene end by 3 bases; junction bases not matched to a gene: 11. Written as DNA, the CDR3 is TGTGCCAGCAGCCCTGGGGAGGGCTCTTACTACGAGCAGTACTTC. Protein: CASSPGEGSYYEQYF.

The chain uses TRBV7-9 and TRBJ1-4; no clear D. The CDR3 is made up of 16 amino acids. Trimming stripped 5 bases from V and 8 bases from J, with 21 bases between. Germline values: CDR1 SEHNR, CDR2 FQNEAQ (reference sequence). CDR3 loop: CASSPIPAPGGEKLFF. CDR3 in DNA: TGTGCCAGCAGCCCTATCCCTGCCCCCGGAGGCGAAAAACTGTTTTTT.

This sequence joins TRBV2 and TRBJ2-7; D perhaps matches TRBD1 (6 bases). Germline loops: CDR1 SNHLY, CDR2 FYNNEI. This CDR3 is 13 amino acids long. The CDR3 spells CAVTARGVYEQYF. CDR3 sequence (DNA): TGTGCTGTTACCGCCAGGGGAGTTTACGAGCAGTACTTC. Full variable domain (outside the CDR3, taken from reference TRBV2 and TRBJ2-7): EPEVTQTPSHQVTQMGQEVILRCVPISNHLYFYWYRQILGQKVEFLVSFYNNEISEKSEIFDDQFSVERPDGSNFTLKIRSTKLEDSAMYFCAVTARGVYEQYFGPGTRLTVT.

The genes are TRBV28 and TRBJ1-2; D gene ambiguous. Trimming took 2 bases from V and 2 from J, leaving 9 bases between them. This CDR3 has 14 residues. Germline loops: CDR1 MDHEN, CDR2 SYDVKM. This chain's CDR3 is CASSLSKANYGYTF. The CDR3 DNA follows: TGTGCCAGCAGTTTAAGTAAAGCGAACTATGGCTACACCTTC.